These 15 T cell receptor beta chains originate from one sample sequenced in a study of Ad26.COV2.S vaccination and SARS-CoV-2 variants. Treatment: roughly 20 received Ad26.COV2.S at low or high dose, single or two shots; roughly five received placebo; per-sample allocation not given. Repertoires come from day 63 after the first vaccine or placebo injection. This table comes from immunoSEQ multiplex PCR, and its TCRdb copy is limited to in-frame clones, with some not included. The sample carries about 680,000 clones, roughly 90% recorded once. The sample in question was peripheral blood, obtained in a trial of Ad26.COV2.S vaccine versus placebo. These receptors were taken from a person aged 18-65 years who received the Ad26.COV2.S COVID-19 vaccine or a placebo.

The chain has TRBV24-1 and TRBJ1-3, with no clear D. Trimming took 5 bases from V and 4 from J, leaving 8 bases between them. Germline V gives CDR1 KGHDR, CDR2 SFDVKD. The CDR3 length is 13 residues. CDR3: CATSVRGGNTIYF. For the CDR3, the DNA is TGTGCCACCAGTGTGCGCGGAGGAAACACCATATATTTT.

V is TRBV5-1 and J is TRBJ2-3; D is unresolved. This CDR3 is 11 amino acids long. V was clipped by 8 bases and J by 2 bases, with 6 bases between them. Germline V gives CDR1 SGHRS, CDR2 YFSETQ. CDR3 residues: CASCVTDTQYF. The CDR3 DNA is TGCGCCAGTTGCGTCACAGATACGCAGTATTTT.

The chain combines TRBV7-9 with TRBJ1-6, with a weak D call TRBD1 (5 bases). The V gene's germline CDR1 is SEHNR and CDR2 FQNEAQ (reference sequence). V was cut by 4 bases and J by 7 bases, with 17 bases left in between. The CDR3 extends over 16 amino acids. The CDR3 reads CASSSQPGRTNSPLHF. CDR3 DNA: TGTGCCAGCAGCTCGCAGCCGGGACGGACAAATTCACCCCTCCACTTT.

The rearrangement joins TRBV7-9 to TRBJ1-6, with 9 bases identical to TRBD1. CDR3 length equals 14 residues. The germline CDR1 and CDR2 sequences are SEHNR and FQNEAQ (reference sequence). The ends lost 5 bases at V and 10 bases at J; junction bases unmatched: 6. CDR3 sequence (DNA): TGTGCCAGCAGCACGGGACAGGGTTTCTCACCCCTCCACTTT. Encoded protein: CASSTGQGFSPLHF. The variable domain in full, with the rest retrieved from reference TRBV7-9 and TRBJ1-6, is DTGVSQNPRHKITKRGQNVTFRCDPISEHNRLYWYRQTLGQGPEFLTYFQNEAQLEKSRLLSDRFSAERPKGSFSTLEIQRTEQGDSAMYLCASSTGQGFSPLHFGNGTRLTVT.

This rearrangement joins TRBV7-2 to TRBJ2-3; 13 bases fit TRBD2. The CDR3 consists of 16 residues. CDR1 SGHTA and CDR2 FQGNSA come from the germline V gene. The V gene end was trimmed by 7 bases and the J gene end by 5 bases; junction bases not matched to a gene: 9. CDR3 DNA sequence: TGTGCCAGCACCCCAGGACTAGCGGGGGCGGAAGATACGCAGTATTTT. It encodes CASTPGLAGAEDTQYF.

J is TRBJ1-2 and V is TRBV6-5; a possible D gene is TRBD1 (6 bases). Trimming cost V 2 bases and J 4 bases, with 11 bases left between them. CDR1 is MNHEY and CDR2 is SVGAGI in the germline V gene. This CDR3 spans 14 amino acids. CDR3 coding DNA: TGTGCCAGCAGTTACGGGGGCGTGGGCTATGGCTACACCTTC. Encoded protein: CASSYGGVGYGYTF.

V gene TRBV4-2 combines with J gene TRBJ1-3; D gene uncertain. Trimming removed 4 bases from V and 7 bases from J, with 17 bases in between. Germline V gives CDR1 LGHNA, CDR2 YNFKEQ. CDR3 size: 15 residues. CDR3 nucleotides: TGTGCCAGCAGCCGCAACGAGGGAAGTCAGAACACCATATATTTT. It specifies CASSRNEGSQNTIYF.

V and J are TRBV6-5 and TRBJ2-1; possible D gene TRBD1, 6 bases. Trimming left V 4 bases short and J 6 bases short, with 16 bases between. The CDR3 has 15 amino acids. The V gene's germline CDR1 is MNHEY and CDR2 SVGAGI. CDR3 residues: CASSWGQGLSNEQFF. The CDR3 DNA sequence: TGTGCCAGCAGTTGGGGACAAGGTCTGAGCAATGAGCAGTTCTTC.

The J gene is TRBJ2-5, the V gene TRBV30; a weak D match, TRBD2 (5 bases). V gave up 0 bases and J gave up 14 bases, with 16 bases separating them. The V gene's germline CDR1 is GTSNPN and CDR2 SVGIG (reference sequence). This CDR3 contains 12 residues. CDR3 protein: CAWSVPTTHTYF. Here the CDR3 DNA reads TGTGCCTGGAGTGTACCGACTACGCATACATACTTC.

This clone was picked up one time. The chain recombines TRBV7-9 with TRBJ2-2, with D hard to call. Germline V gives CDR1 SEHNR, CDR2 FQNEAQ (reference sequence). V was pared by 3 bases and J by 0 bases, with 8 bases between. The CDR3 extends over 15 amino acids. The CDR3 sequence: CASSLGSANTGELFF. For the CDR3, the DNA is TGTGCCAGCAGCTTGGGCAGCGCGAACACCGGGGAGCTGTTTTTT.

CDR3 protein: CASSIRDQETQYF. DNA for the CDR3: TGTGCCAGTAGTATTAGGGATCAAGAGACCCAGTACTTC. This rearrangement joins TRBV19 to TRBJ2-5; no clear D gene. CDR3 length equals 13 residues. V was pared by 3 bases and J by 2 bases, with 7 bases between. Germline CDR1 is LNHDA and CDR2 is SQIVND (reference sequence).

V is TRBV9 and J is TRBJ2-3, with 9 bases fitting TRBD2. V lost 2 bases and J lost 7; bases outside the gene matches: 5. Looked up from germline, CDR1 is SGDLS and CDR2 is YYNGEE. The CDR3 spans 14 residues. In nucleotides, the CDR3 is TGTGCCAGCAGCGTTGGTAGCGGGGGATATACGCAGTATTTT. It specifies CASSVGSGGYTQYF. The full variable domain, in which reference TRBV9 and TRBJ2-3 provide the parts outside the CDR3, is DSGVTQTPKHLITATGQRVTLRCSPRSGDLSVYWYQQSLDQGLQFLIQYYNGEERAKGNILERFSAQQFPDLHSELNLSSLELGDSALYFCASSVGSGGYTQYFGPGTRLTVL.

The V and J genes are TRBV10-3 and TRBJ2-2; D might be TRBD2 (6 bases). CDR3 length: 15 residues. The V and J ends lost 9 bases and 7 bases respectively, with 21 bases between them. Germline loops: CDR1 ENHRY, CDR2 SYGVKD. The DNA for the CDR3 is TGTGCCATTCTATCGCGGGACGGCTCAAGCGGGGAGCTGTTTTTT. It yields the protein CAILSRDGSSGELFF.

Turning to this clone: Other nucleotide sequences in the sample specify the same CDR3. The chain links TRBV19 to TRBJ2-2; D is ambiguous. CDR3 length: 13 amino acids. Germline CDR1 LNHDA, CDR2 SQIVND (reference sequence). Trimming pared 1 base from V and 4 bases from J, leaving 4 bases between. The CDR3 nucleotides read TGTGCCAGTAGTATAGGCACCACCGGGGAGCTGTTTTTT. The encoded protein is CASSIGTTGELFF. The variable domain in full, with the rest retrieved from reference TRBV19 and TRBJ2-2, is DGGITQSPKYLFRKEGQNVTLSCEQNLNHDAMYWYRQDPGQGLRLIYYSQIVNDFQKGDIAEGYSVSREKKESFPLTVTSAQKNPTAFYLCASSIGTTGELFFGEGSRLTVL.

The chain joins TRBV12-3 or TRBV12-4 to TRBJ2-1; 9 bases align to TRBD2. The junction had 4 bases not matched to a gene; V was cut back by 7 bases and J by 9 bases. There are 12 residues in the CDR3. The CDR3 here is CASTRREGEQFF. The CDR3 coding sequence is TGTGCCAGCACGAGGCGGGAGGGTGAGCAGTTCTTC.